This TCR beta chain was captured by sequencing in a study of cytomegalovirus exposure and HLA in healthy donors. Notes on the study in general: Earlier results showed most TCR beta V segments being productive about 90% or about 30% of the time. Only CMV serostatus was available as immune exposure information.

The CDR3 has 13 amino acids. The V and J ends lost 7 bases and 0 bases respectively, with 10 bases between them. Germline assignment: CDR1 LNHNV and CDR2 YYDKDF (reference sequence). Remarks on this clone: Its target is unknown.

Primers for the PCR totalled 60 Vbeta and 13 Jbeta. Libraries were prepared by immunoSEQ multiplex PCR; TCRdb keeps only in-frame clonotypes and omits some of them. Counted here are 100,000 to 150,000 clones, around 70% occurring once; the ten biggest clones make up roughly 2%. The TCR originated in a middle-aged woman in good health and CMV-seropositive. Sequences were obtained from PBMCs. The rearrangement joins TRBV15 to TRBJ2-7; a weak D match, TRBD2 (5 bases). The CDR3 DNA follows: TGTGCCACCAACCAGCGGTCCTCCTACGAGCAGTACTTC. It translates to CATNQRSSYEQYF.